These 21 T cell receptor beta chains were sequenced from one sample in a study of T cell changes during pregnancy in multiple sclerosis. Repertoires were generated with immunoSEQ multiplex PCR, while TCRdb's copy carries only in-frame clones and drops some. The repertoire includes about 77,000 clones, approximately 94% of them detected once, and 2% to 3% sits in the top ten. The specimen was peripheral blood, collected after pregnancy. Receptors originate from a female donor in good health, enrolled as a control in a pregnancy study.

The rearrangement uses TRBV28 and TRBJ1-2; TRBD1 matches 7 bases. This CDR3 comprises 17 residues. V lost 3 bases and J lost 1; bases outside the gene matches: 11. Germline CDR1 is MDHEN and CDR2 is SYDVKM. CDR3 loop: CASSFSPDRQINYGYTF. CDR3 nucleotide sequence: TGTGCCAGCAGTTTCTCCCCGGACAGGCAAATTAACTATGGCTACACCTTC.

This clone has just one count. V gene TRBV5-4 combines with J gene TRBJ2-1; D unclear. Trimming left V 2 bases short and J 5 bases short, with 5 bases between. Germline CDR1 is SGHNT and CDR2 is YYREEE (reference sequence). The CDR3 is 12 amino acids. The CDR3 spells CASSFRNNEQFF. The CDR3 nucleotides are TGTGCCAGCAGCTTTCGTAACAATGAGCAGTTCTTC.

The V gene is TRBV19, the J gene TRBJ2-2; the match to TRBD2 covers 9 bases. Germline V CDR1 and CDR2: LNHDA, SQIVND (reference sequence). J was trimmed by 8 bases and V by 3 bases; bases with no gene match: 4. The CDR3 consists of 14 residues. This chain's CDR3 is CASSIGLASGELFF. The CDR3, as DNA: TGTGCCAGTAGTATTGGACTAGCGTCGGGGGAGCTGTTTTTT.

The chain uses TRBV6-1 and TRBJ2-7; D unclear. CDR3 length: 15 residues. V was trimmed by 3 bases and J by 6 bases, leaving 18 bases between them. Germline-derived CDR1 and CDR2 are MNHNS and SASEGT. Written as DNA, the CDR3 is TGTGCCAGCAGTGATCCCGCGCTAAGCGCCGTCGAGCAGTACTTC. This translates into CASSDPALSAVEQYF.

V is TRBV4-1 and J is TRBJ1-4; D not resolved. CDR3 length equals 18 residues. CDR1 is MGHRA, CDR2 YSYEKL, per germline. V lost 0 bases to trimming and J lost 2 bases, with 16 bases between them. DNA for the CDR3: TGCGCCAGCAGCCAAGATTTCCGGGAGTTACGCACTAATGAAAAACTGTTTTTT. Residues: CASSQDFRELRTNEKLFF.

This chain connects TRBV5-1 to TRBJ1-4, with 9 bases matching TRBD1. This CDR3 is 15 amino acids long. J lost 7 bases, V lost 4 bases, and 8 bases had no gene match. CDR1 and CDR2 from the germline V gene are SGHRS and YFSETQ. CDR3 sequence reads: CASSSGGTGFEKLFF. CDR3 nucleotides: TGCGCCAGCAGCAGTGGCGGGACAGGGTTTGAAAAACTGTTTTTT. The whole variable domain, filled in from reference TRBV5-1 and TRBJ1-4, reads KAGVTQTPRYLIKTRGQQVTLSCSPISGHRSVSWYQQTPGQGLQFLFEYFSETQRNKGNFPGRFSGRQFSNSRSEMNVSTLELGDSALYLCASSSGGTGFEKLFFGSGTQLSVL.

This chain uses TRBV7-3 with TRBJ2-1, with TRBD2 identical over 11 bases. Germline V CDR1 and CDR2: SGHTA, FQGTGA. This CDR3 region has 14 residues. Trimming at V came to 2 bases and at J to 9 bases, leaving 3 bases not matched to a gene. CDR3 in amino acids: CASSLGLAGGEQFF. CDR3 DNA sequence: TGTGCCAGCAGCTTAGGGCTAGCGGGAGGTGAGCAGTTCTTC.

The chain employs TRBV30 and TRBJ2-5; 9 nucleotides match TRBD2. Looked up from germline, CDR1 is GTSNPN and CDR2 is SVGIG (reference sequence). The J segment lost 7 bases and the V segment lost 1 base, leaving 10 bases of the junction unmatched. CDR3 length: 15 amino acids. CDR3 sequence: CAWSADAGGPRTQYF. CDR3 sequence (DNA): TGTGCCTGGAGTGCGGATGCGGGGGGGCCTCGGACCCAGTACTTC.

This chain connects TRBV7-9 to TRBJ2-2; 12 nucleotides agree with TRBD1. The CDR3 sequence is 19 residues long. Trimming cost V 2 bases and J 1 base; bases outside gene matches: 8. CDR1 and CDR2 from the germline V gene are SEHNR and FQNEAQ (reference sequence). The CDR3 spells CASSLKGDRGPLNTGELFF. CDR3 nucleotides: TGTGCCAGCAGCTTAAAGGGGGACAGGGGGCCCTTGAACACCGGGGAGCTGTTTTTT.

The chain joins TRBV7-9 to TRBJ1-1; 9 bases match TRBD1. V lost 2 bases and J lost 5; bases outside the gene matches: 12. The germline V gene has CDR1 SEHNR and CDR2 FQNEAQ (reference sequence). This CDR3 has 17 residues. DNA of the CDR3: TGTGCCAGCAGCTTACCTGTGGTGTGGACAGGGGTAACTGAAGCTTTCTTT. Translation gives CASSLPVVWTGVTEAFF. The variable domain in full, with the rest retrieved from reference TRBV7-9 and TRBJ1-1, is DTGVSQNPRHKITKRGQNVTFRCDPISEHNRLYWYRQTLGQGPEFLTYFQNEAQLEKSRLLSDRFSAERPKGSFSTLEIQRTEQGDSAMYLCASSLPVVWTGVTEAFFGQGTRLTVV.

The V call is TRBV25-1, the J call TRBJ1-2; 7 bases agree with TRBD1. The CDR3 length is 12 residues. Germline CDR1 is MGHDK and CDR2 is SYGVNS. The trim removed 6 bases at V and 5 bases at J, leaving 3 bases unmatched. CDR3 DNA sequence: TGTGCCAGCAGCACGACAGGGTATGGCTACACCTTC. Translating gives CASSTTGYGYTF.

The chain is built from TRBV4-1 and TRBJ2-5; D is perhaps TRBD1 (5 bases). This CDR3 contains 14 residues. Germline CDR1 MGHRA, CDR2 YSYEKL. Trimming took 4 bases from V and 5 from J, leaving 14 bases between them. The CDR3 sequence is CASSLPGQRETQYF. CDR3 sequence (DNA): TGCGCCAGCAGCCTGCCCGGACAACGGGAGACCCAGTACTTC.

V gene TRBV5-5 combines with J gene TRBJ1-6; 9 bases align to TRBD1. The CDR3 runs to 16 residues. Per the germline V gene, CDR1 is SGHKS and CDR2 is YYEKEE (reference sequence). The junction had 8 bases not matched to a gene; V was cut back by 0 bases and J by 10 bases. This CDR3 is CASSLGLGQGGSPLHF. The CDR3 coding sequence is TGTGCCAGCAGCTTGGGTTTGGGACAGGGTGGGTCACCCCTCCACTTT.

DNA of the CDR3: TGTGCCAGCAGCTTAGATCTAGCGCCCAGCCTTAGCGGGACGTACATTCAGTACTTC. It yields the protein CASSLDLAPSLSGTYIQYF. The chain joins TRBV7-8 to TRBJ2-4; 8 bases line up with TRBD2. This CDR3 comprises 19 residues. The V segment lost 1 base and the J segment 8 bases; nucleotides outside the gene matches: 19. The germline gives CDR1 SGHVS, CDR2 FQNEAQ. The full variable domain, with the rest looked up from reference TRBV7-8 and TRBJ2-4, is GAGVSQSPRYKVAKRGQDVALRCDPISGHVSLFWYQQALGQGPEFLTYFQNEAQLDKSGLPSDRFFAERPEGSVSTLKIQRTQQEDSAVYLCASSLDLAPSLSGTYIQYFGAGTRLSVL.

The CDR3 region is CASSDGRGALSGNTIYF. The CDR3 DNA reads as TGTGCCAGCAGTGACGGGAGGGGGGCTCTCTCTGGAAACACCATATATTTT. J is TRBJ1-3 and V is TRBV25-1; maybe TRBD1 (6 bases). From germline, CDR1 is MGHDK and CDR2 SYGVNS. The CDR3 spans 17 residues. Trimming shortened V by 3 bases and J by 0 bases, and 15 bases separated the two germline ends.

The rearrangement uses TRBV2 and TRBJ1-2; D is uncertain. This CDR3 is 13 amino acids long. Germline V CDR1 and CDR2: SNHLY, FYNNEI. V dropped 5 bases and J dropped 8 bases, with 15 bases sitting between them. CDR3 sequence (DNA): TGTGCCAGCAGTACCAATCCGGACTGGGGCTACACCTTC. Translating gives CASSTNPDWGYTF.

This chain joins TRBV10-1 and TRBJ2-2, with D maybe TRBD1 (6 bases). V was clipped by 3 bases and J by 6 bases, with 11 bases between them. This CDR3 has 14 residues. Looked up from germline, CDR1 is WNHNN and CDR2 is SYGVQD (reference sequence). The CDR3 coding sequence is TGCGCCAGCAGTGATCACCAGGGGTCCGGGGAGCTGTTTTTT. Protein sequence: CASSDHQGSGELFF.

CDR3 sequence reads: CASSYQGPYEQYF. For the CDR3, the DNA is TGTGCCAGCAGCTACCAGGGGCCCTACGAGCAGTACTTC. The chain carries TRBV13 and TRBJ2-7; possible D gene TRBD1, 6 bases. This CDR3 comprises 13 residues. V lost 4 bases and J lost 2, with 9 bases in between. Germline V lookup: CDR1 PRHDT, CDR2 FYEKMQ (reference sequence).

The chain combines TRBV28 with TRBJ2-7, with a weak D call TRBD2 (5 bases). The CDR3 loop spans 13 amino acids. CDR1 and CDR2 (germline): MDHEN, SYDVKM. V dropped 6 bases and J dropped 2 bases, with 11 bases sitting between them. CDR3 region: CASSFTSTYEQYF. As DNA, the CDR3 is TGTGCCAGCAGCTTCACTAGTACCTACGAGCAGTACTTC.

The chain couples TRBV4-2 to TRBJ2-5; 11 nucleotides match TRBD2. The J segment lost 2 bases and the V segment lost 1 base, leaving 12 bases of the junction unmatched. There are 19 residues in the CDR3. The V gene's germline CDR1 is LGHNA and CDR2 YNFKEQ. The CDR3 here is CASSQGPLTSGGKQETQYF. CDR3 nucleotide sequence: TGTGCCAGCAGCCAAGGGCCCCTAACTAGCGGGGGAAAACAAGAGACCCAGTACTTC.

CDR3 sequence: CASSIEAQGGNTIYF. The CDR3 DNA is TGTGCCAGTAGTATAGAGGCACAGGGTGGAAACACCATATATTTT. This chain joins TRBV19 and TRBJ1-3; D perhaps matches TRBD1 (6 bases). This CDR3 has 15 residues. Trimming removed 0 bases at V and 3 bases at J, with 9 bases between. Per germline, CDR1 LNHDA and CDR2 SQIVND (reference sequence).